Below, 5 T cell receptor beta chains from the same sample are listed, as sequenced in a study of T-cell reconstitution after alpha-beta-depleted transplantation in children. Unique molecular identifiers were used in preparing the TCRbeta library. MiXCR was run by TCRdb on the PCR reads, yielding one entry per CDR3 protein. The repertoire consists of hundreds of thousands of distinct CDR3 sequences, with 15% to 20% occurring once and the leading ten covering around 5%. Sequencing was performed on PBMCs, mostly from graft donor cells, taken 360 days after TCRalphabeta/CD19-depleted stem cell transplant. The receptors shown here come from a male patient younger than 18 who had a stem cell transplant for acute lymphoblastic leukemia, so the T cells may come from the graft donor.

J is TRBJ2-5 and V is TRBV7-9; no reliable D call. CDR1 SEHNR and CDR2 FQNEAQ come from the germline V gene (reference sequence). The CDR3 is 16 residues long. Between the trimmed V and J ends, which lost 1 base and 2 bases, there was a span of 14 bases. The CDR3 protein is CASSLDIPWPQETQYF. The CDR3 bases are TGTGCCAGCAGCTTAGACATCCCCTGGCCTCAAGAGACCCAGTACTTC.

V is TRBV29-1 and J is TRBJ2-3; TRBD2 aligns across 11 bases. The trim removed 1 base at V and 4 bases at J, leaving 10 bases unmatched. Germline assignment: CDR1 SQVTM and CDR2 ANQGSEA. The CDR3 runs to 17 residues. CDR3 sequence reads: CSVEGRRSGRASDTQYF. DNA of the CDR3: TGCAGCGTTGAAGGTCGACGTAGCGGGAGGGCCTCAGATACGCAGTATTTT.

This clonotype was picked up a small number of times. The rearrangement joins TRBV2 to TRBJ2-3; 12 positions match TRBD2. The CDR3 runs to 16 residues. The germline gives CDR1 SNHLY, CDR2 FYNNEI. V trimming: 5 bases; J trimming: 9 bases; junction bases outside the gene matches: 12. The CDR3: CASSTTSGSPRMTQYF. The DNA of the CDR3 is TGTGCCAGCAGTACGACTAGCGGGAGCCCCCGGATGACGCAGTATTTT.

The rearrangement uses TRBV4-1 and TRBJ1-2; D not certain. The germline V gene encodes CDR1 MGHRA and CDR2 YSYEKL. This CDR3 spans 13 amino acids. Trimming pared 0 bases from V and 7 bases from J, leaving 9 bases between. The CDR3 coding sequence is TGCGCCAGCAGCCAAGACCCCCTAGCTGGCTACACCTTC. It codes for CASSQDPLAGYTF.

The rearrangement uses TRBV7-3 and TRBJ2-3; 7 nucleotides match TRBD1. The V segment lost 3 bases and the J segment 0 bases; nucleotides outside the gene matches: 3. Germline CDR1 is SGHTA and CDR2 is FQGTGA. The CDR3 is 15 residues long. CDR3 loop: CASSFRDSSTDTQYF. CDR3 sequence (DNA): TGTGCCAGCAGCTTCCGGGACAGTAGCACAGATACGCAGTATTTT.